The next 13 T cell receptor beta chains were all read from a single sample in a study of cytomegalovirus exposure and HLA in healthy donors. Researchers ran the PCR with 60 Vbeta and 13 Jbeta primers. TCRdb keeps only in-frame clones here, not all; method: immunoSEQ multiplex PCR. The sample has some 150,000 clones; around 77% are singletons. The sample comprised PBMCs. The receptor set was obtained from a woman in her 40s in good health and CMV-seropositive.

The chain joins TRBV2 to TRBJ2-7; tentative D call: TRBD2 (5 bases). V lost 2 bases and J 11 bases, leaving 10 bases between the germline ends. The CDR3 consists of 11 residues. Germline assignment: CDR1 SNHLY and CDR2 FYNNEI. The CDR3 protein is CASSELGEKYF. The CDR3 nucleotides read TGTGCCAGCAGTGAATTGGGAGAGAAGTACTTC.

The J gene is TRBJ1-1, the V gene TRBV5-1; maybe TRBD1 (6 bases). The CDR3 has 14 residues. Germline CDR1 reads SGHRS; CDR2 reads YFSETQ. V was pared by 5 bases and J by 7 bases, with 18 bases between. Here the CDR3 DNA reads TGCGCCAGCAGACAACCACAGGGCGAAGGTGAAGCTTTCTTT. Translating it yields CASRQPQGEGEAFF.

The sample holds a few counts of this clone. The J gene is TRBJ1-2, the V gene TRBV5-1; D not certain. Looked up from germline, CDR1 is SGHRS and CDR2 is YFSETQ. The V end was cut by 4 bases, the J end by 2 bases, with 21 bases between. This CDR3 region has 17 residues. Here the CDR3 DNA reads TGCGCCAGCAGCCCGGTCGATCTGCGGCGCGGGAACTATGGCTACACCTTC. Amino acids: CASSPVDLRRGNYGYTF.

V and J are TRBV28 and TRBJ2-2; D possibly corresponds to TRBD2 (6 bases). The V end was cut by 5 bases, the J end by 3 bases, with 19 bases between. This CDR3 region has 17 residues. CDR1 is MDHEN and CDR2 is SYDVKM in the germline V gene. This chain's CDR3 is CASSVGRLAKYTGELFF. CDR3 bases: TGTGCCAGCAGTGTAGGGAGGCTAGCGAAATACACCGGGGAGCTGTTTTTT.

J is TRBJ2-7 and V is TRBV4-1; D is uncertain. This CDR3 has 14 amino acids. V lost 0 bases to trimming and J lost 5 bases, with 11 bases between them. The germline V gene encodes CDR1 MGHRA and CDR2 YSYEKL. The CDR3: CASSQDPSSNEQYF. The CDR3 DNA reads as TGCGCCAGCAGCCAAGACCCTAGTTCTAACGAGCAGTACTTC.

The CDR3 DNA sequence: TGTGCCAGCAAGCAGACGGGAGGCACAGATACGCAGTATTTT. Its protein is CASKQTGGTDTQYF. This chain links TRBV5-4 with TRBJ2-3, with D tentatively TRBD2 (6 bases). The V gene's germline CDR1 is SGHNT and CDR2 YYREEE (reference sequence). The CDR3 extends over 14 amino acids. V was shortened by 6 bases and J by 1 base, with 12 bases between the two germline ends.

This chain uses TRBV6-1 with TRBJ2-6, with a tentative D call TRBD1 (5 bases). This CDR3 has 15 residues. V lost 4 bases to trimming and J lost 3 bases, with 10 bases between them. CDR1 is MNHNS, CDR2 SASEGT, per germline. CDR3 nucleotides: TGTGCCAGCAGTGCGCAGGGCGGTGGGGCCAACGTCCTGACTTTC. It yields the protein CASSAQGGGANVLTF.

This clone was detected only once. The chain combines TRBV19 with TRBJ1-1; the match to TRBD1 covers 7 bases. Germline lookup yields CDR1 LNHDA and CDR2 SQIVND (reference sequence). Trimming at V came to 7 bases and at J to 1 base, leaving 9 bases not matched to a gene. This CDR3 is built from 15 residues. The CDR3 nucleotides are TGTGCCAGTACGGTTCGCGCAGGGGGGAACACTGAAGCTTTCTTT. Translation gives CASTVRAGGNTEAFF.

This chain uses TRBV18 with TRBJ1-4, with 10 nucleotides matching TRBD1. Germline V lookup: CDR1 KGHSH, CDR2 LQKENI. The CDR3 loop spans 16 amino acids. V dropped 2 bases and J dropped 10; count of bases not matched to a gene: 10. The CDR3: CASSPDRQGAQGKLFF. The CDR3 nucleotides are TGTGCCAGCTCACCAGACCGACAGGGGGCGCAGGGAAAACTGTTTTTT.

The chain couples TRBV4-1 to TRBJ2-3; possible D gene TRBD2, 5 bases. The CDR3 is made up of 15 amino acids. From germline, CDR1 is MGHRA and CDR2 YSYEKL. Between the trimmed V and J ends, which lost 5 bases and 7 bases, there was a span of 19 bases. CDR3 bases: TGCGCCAGCAGCGAAATCTTTCCCCCGGGGTATACGCAGTATTTT. Its translation: CASSEIFPPGYTQYF.

This clone was detected a few times. V is TRBV6-5 and J is TRBJ1-1; no clear D gene. CDR3 length: 15 amino acids. CDR1 is MNHEY, CDR2 SVGAGI, per germline. V shed 0 bases and J shed 6 bases, with 14 bases lying between them. The CDR3 bases are TGTGCCAGCAGTTACTCGTCAGTTTTCGGAGCTGAAGCTTTCTTT. Protein: CASSYSSVFGAEAFF.

The rearrangement links TRBV27 to TRBJ2-7; 9 bases align to TRBD2. J lost 0 bases, V lost 0 bases, and 6 bases had no gene match. Germline CDR1 MNHEY, CDR2 SMNVEV (reference sequence). The CDR3 contains 17 residues. The CDR3 loop is CASSLSQRGALSYEQYF. CDR3 nucleotides: TGTGCCAGCAGTTTATCCCAGCGGGGGGCCCTCTCCTACGAGCAGTACTTC.

CDR3: CASSLSVGGGETQYF. Written as DNA, the CDR3 is TGCGCCAGCAGCTTGAGCGTCGGGGGGGGAGAGACCCAGTACTTC. The rearrangement uses TRBV5-1 and TRBJ2-5, with 8 positions matching TRBD2. After removal of 1 base from V and 4 bases from J, the junction contained 6 bases not matched to a gene. CDR3 length equals 15 residues. The V gene's germline CDR1 is SGHRS and CDR2 YFSETQ.